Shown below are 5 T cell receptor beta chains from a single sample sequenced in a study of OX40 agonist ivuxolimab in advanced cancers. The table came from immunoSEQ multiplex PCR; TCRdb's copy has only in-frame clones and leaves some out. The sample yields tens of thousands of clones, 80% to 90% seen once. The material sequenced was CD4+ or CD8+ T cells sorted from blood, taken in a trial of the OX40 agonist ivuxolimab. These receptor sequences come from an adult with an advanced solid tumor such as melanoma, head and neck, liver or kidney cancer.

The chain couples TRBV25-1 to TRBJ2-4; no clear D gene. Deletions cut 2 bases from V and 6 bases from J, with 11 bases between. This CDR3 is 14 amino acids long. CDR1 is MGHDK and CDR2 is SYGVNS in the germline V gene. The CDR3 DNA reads TGTGCCAGCAGTGAAGCGGCTCGCGGAAACATTCAGTACTTC. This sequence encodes CASSEAARGNIQYF.

This CDR3 is CASSQDPTGDFYGYTF. The CDR3 DNA reads as TGCGCCAGCAGCCAAGACCCCACAGGGGATTTCTATGGCTACACCTTC. The chain has TRBV4-3 and TRBJ1-2; 7 bases fit TRBD1. The CDR3 loop spans 16 amino acids. Germline V CDR1 and CDR2: LGHNA, YSLEER. The ends lost 0 bases at V and 4 bases at J; junction bases unmatched: 8.

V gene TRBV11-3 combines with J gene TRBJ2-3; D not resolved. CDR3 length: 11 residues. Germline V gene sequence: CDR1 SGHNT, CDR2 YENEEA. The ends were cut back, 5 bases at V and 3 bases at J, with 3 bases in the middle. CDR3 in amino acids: CASSRTDTQYF. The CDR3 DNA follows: TGTGCCAGCAGCCGGACAGATACGCAGTATTTT.

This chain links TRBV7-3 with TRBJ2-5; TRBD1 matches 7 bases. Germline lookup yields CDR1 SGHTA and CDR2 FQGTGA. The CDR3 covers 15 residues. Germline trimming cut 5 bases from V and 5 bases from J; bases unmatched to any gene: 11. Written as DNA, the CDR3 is TGTGCCAGCAGCCCAACAGGGGACCTTCCGGAGACCCAGTACTTC. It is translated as CASSPTGDLPETQYF.

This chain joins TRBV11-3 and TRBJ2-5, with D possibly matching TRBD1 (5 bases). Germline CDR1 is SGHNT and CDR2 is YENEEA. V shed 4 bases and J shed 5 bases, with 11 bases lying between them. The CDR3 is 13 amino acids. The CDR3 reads CASSSSHRETQYF. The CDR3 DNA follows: TGTGCCAGCAGCTCATCCCACAGGGAGACCCAGTACTTC.